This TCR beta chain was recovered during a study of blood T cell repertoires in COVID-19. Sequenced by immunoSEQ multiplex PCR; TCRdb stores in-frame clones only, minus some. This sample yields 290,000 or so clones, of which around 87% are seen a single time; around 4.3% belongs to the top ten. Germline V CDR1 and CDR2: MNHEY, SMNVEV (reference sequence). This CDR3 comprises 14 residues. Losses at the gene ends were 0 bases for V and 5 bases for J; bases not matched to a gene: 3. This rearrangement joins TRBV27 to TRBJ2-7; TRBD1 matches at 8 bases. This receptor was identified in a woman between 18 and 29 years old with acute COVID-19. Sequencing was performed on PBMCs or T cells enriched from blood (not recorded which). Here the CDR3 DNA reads TGTGCCAGCAGTTTATCGCCAGGGGGCGACGAGCAGTACTTC. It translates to CASSLSPGGDEQYF.